This T cell receptor beta chain stems from a study of OX40 agonist ivuxolimab in advanced cancers. Study-wide context: Ivuxolimab was a fully human IgG2 agonistic monoclonal antibody targeting the costimulatory receptor OX40 (CD134). Intravenous ivuxolimab was administered to patients every 2 weeks at six dose levels: 0.01, 0.1, 0.3, 1.5, 3 and 10 mg/kg. Of the approximately 50 dose-escalation patients, hepatocellular carcinoma was present in around 19, melanoma in roughly 15, renal cell carcinoma in 9 and head and neck cancer in 9. In the dose-escalation cohort, 82.7% of patients were male, and the mean age was approximately 55 years, with a range of about 23 to 85. Patients were allowed to have had prior anti-PD-1, anti-PD-L1 or anti-CTLA-4 therapy, and approximately 40% of the dose-escalation patients had been treated with checkpoint inhibitors. Partial responses occurred in three dose-escalation patients, of whom one had hepatocellular carcinoma and two had cutaneous melanoma. Peripheral TCRbeta sequencing was intended to test whether TCR sequence diversity was altered and clonal T-cell expansion was caused by ivuxolimab. The monotherapy dose-escalation portion (N of about 50 patients) of the phase I ivuxolimab trial is reported in the paper. Study-wide findings and limitations: Low levels of normalized T-cell clonal expansion were also seen in some patients who did not respond. The antigen specificity of the clonally expanded peripheral T cells was not determined. Clonal expansion of both CD4+ and CD8+ blood T cells was observed from baseline to week 6 at doses 0.1 to 3.0 mg/kg. In partial responders in the 0.1-3.0 mg/kg groups, normalized peripheral clonal expansion was found to be among the lowest, especially among CD8+ T cells. After ivuxolimab, CD8+ T cells had more expanded clones than CD4+ T cells on average.

Details on this clone: Its recognized antigen is unknown. No qualities accompany the bases; no much larger clone lies one base away.

For sequencing of the TCRbeta CDR3 region, genomic DNA was extracted from the sorted cells. The immunoSEQ Assay was used to sequence the TCRbeta CDR3 regions. As stored in TCRdb, this immuneACCESS dataset retains in-frame rearrangements with V and J assigned. A fraction of the clones does not appear; measured against another copy, unresolved V genes explain less than half of the discrepancy, and the remainder lacks a known reason. For this sample the table gives roughly 30,000 clones, of which 90% to 95% were detected only once. Clones ranked in the top ten supply 26% of the sample. Compared with germline, V lacks 4 bases and J lacks 4 bases; bases without a gene match: 5. Including the terminal cysteine and phenylalanine, the CDR3 comprises 15 residues. Left in the record is the CDR3 DNA by itself, 45 bases read in frame from the first base. Reading the germline V gene (reference sequence) gives CDR1 LNHDA and CDR2 SQIVND.

Patients with a history of autoimmune disease or receiving systemic immunosuppression were excluded from the trial. Peripheral blood for TCR sequencing was collected from all dose cohorts at baseline, on cycle 4 day 1, and on cycle 7 day 1. Samples were obtained from an open-label, multicenter, first-in-human phase I dose-escalation trial of ivuxolimab. The trial enrolled adults with locally advanced or metastatic head and neck squamous cell, hepatocellular, melanoma or renal cell carcinoma. Before TCR sequencing, CD4+ and CD8+ T cells were separately sorted from peripheral blood. The chain was built from TRBV19 and TRBJ1-5, with TRBD1 matching 9 junction bases. Here the sequenced sample was CD4+ or CD8+ T cells sorted from blood, taken in a trial of the OX40 agonist ivuxolimab. This receptor was obtained from an adult with an advanced solid tumor such as melanoma, head and neck, liver or kidney cancer. The sequenced DNA is TGTGCCAGTAGTAGTCAGGACAGGGGAAATCAGCCCCAGCATTTT. Its translation reads: CASSSQDRGNQPQHF. The variable domain in full, with residues beyond the CDR3 obtained from the reference TRBV19 and TRBJ1-5 genes, is DGGITQSPKYLFRKEGQNVTLSCEQNLNHDAMYWYRQDPGQGLRLIYYSQIVNDFQKGDIAEGYSVSREKKESFPLTVTSAQKNPTAFYLCASSSQDRGNQPQHFGDGTRLSIL.